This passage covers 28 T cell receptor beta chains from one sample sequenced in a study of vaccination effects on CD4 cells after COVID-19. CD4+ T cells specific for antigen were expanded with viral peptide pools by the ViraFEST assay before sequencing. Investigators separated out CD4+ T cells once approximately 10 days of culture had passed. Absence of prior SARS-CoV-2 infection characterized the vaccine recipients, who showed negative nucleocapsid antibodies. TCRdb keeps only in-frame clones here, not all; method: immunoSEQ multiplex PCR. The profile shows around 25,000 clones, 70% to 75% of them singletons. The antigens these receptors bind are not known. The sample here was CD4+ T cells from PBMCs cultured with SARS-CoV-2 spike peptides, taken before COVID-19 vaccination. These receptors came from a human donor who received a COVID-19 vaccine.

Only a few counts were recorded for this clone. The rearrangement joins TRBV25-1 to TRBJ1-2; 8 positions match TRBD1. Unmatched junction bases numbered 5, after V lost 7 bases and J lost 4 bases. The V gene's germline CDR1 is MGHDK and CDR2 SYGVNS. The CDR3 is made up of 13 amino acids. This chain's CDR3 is CASNLGQGYGYTF. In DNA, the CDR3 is TGTGCCAGCAACCTAGGACAGGGCTATGGCTACACCTTC.

The DNA of the CDR3 is TGTGCCAGCAGTGTGGTGGAGAACACTGAAGCTTTCTTT. This translates into CASSVVENTEAFF. The chain employs TRBV2 and TRBJ1-1; D gene ambiguous. Trimming took off 4 bases at V and 1 base at J, with 7 bases between the two ends. Per germline, CDR1 SNHLY and CDR2 FYNNEI. This CDR3 is 13 amino acids long.

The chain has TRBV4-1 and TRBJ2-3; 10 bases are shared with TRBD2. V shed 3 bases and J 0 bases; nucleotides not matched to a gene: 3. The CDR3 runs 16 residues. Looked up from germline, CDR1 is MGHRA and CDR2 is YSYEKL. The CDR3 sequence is CASSHLLAGSTDTQYF. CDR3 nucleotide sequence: TGCGCCAGCAGCCACCTACTAGCGGGAAGCACAGATACGCAGTATTTT.

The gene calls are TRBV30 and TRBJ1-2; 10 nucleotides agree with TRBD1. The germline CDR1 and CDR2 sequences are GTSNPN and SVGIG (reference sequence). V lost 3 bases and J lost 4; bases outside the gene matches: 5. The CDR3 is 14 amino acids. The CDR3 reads CAWRTRTGGYGYTF. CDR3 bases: TGTGCCTGGAGAACCAGGACAGGGGGCTATGGCTACACCTTC.

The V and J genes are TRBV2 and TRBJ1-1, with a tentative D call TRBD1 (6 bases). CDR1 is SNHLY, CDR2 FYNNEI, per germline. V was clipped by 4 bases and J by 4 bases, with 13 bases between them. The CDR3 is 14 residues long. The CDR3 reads CASSVEQGLTEAFF. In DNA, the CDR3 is TGTGCCAGCAGTGTAGAACAGGGCCTCACTGAAGCTTTCTTT.

The chain's CDR3 is CASSTGSGWGEQYF. CDR3 nucleotide sequence: TGTGCCAGTAGTACGGGGTCGGGGTGGGGCGAGCAGTACTTC. The chain is built from TRBV19 and TRBJ2-7; the D gene is possibly TRBD2 (5 bases). Germline-derived CDR1 and CDR2 are LNHDA and SQIVND (reference sequence). The CDR3 has 14 amino acids. V was trimmed by 4 bases and J by 6 bases, leaving 16 bases between them.

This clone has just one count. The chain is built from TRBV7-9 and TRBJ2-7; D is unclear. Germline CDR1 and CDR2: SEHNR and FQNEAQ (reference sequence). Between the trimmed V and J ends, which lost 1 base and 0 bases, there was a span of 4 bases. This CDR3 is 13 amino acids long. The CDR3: CASSLEISYEQYF. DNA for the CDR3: TGTGCCAGCAGCTTAGAGATCTCCTACGAGCAGTACTTC.

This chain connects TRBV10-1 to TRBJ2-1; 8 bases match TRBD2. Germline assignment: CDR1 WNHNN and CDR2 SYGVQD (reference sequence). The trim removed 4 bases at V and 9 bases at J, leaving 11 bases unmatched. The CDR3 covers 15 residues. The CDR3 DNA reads TGCGCCAGCAGTGTACCGGGGGGGCCCTCAGGTGAGCAGTTCTTC. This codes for CASSVPGGPSGEQFF.

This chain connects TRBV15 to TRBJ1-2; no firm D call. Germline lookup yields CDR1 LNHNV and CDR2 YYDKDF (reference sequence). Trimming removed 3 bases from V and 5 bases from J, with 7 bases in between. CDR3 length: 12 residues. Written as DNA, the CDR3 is TGTGCCACCAGCAGCCAAGGGTATGGCTACACCTTC. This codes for CATSSQGYGYTF.

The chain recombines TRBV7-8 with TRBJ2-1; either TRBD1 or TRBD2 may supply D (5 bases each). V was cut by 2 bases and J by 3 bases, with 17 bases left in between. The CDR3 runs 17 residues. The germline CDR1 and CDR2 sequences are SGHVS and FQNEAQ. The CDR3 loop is CASSLIVARGVYNEQFF. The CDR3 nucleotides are TGTGCCAGCAGCTTAATAGTAGCGAGGGGAGTCTACAATGAGCAGTTCTTC.

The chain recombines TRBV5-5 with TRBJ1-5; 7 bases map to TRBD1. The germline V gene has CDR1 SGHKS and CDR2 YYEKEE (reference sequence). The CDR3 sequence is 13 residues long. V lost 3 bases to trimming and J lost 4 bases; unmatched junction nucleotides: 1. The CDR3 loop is CASSWTGNQPQHF. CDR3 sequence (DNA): TGTGCCAGCAGCTGGACAGGTAATCAGCCCCAGCATTTT.

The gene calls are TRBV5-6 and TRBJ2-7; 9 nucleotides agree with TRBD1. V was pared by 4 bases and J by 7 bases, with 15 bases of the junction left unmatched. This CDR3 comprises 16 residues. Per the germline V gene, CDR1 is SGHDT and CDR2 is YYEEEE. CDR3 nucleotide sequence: TGTGCCAGCAGCCACGGGACAGGGTTTGTTACGGGTGAGCAGTACTTC. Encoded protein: CASSHGTGFVTGEQYF.

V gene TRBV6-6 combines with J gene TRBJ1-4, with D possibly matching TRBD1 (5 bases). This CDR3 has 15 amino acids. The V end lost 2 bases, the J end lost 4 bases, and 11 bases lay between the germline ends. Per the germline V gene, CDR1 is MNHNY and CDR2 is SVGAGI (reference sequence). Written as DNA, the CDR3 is TGTGCCAGCAGTTACGTCGGGCAGGGTAATGAAAAACTGTTTTTT. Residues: CASSYVGQGNEKLFF.

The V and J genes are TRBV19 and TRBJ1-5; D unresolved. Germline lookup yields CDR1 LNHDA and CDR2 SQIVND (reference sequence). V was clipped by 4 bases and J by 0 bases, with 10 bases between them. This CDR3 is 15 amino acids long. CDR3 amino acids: CASSTRLGSNQPQHF. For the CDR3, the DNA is TGTGCCAGTAGTACCCGGTTGGGTAGCAATCAGCCCCAGCATTTT.

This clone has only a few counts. CDR3 nucleotides: TGTGCCAGCAGAAACCGACAGGGGGGATCCAGGCCCCAGCATTTT. Protein product: CASRNRQGGSRPQHF. The rearrangement links TRBV19 to TRBJ1-5; TRBD1 agrees at 9 bases. V shed 9 bases, J shed 9 bases, and the junction held 15 bases outside the gene matches. This CDR3 has 15 residues. The germline V gene encodes CDR1 LNHDA and CDR2 SQIVND (reference sequence).

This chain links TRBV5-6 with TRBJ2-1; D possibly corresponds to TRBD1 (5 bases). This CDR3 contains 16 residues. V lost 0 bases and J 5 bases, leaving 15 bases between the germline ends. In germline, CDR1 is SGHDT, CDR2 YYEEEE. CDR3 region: CASSLAWGEANNEQFF. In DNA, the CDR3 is TGTGCCAGCAGCTTGGCTTGGGGCGAGGCTAACAATGAGCAGTTCTTC.

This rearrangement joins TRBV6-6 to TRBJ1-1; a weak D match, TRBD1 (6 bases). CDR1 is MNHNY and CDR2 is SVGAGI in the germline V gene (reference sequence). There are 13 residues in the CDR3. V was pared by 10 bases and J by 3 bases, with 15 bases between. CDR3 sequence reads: CATRTETYTEAFF. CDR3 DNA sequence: TGTGCCACCCGGACAGAGACTTACACTGAAGCTTTCTTT.

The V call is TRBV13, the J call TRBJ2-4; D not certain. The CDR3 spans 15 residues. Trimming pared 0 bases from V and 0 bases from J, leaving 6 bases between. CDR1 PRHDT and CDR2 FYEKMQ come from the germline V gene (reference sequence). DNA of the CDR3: TGTGCCAGCAGCTTAGGGGGGATAGCCAAAAACATTCAGTACTTC. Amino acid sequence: CASSLGGIAKNIQYF. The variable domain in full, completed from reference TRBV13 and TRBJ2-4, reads AAGVIQSPRHLIKEKRETATLKCYPIPRHDTVYWYQQGPGQDPQFLISFYEKMQSDKGSIPDRFSAQQFSDYHSELNMSSLELGDSALYFCASSLGGIAKNIQYFGAGTRLSVL.

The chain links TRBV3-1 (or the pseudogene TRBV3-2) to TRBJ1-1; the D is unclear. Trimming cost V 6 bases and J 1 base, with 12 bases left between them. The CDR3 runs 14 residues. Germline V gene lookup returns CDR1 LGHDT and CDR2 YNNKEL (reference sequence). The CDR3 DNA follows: TGTGCCAGCAGGTCAGTCCTTGCGAACACTGAAGCTTTCTTT. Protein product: CASRSVLANTEAFF.

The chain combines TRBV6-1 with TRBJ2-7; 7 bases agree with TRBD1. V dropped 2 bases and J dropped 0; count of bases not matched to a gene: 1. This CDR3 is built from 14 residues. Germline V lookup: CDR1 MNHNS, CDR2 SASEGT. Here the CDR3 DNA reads TGTGCCAGCAGTGAACAGGGGGACTCCTACGAGCAGTACTTC. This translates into CASSEQGDSYEQYF.

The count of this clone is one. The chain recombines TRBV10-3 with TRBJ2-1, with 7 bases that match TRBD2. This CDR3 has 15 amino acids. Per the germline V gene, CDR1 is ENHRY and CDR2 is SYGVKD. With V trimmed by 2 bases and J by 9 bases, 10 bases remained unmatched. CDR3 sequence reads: CAISETWGGNPEQFF. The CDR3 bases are TGTGCCATCAGTGAGACTTGGGGGGGGAACCCTGAGCAGTTCTTC.

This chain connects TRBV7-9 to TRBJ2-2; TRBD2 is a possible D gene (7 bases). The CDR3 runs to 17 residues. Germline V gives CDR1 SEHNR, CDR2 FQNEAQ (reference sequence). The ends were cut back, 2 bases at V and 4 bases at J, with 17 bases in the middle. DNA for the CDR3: TGTGCCAGCAGCTTACTCCGCGCAGGGGAGGGCACCGGGGAGCTGTTTTTT. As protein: CASSLLRAGEGTGELFF.

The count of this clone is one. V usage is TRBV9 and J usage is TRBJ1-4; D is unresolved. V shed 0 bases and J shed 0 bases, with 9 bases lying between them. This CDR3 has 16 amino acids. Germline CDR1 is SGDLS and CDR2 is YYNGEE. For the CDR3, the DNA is TGTGCCAGCAGCGTAGGGGTGTCAGCAACTAATGAAAAACTGTTTTTT. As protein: CASSVGVSATNEKLFF.

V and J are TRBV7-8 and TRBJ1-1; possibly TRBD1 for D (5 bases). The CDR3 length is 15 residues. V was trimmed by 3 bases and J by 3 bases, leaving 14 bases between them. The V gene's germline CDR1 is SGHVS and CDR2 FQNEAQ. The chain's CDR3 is CASSLTGTLYTEAFF. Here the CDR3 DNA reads TGTGCCAGCAGCTTGACCGGGACCTTGTACACTGAAGCTTTCTTT.

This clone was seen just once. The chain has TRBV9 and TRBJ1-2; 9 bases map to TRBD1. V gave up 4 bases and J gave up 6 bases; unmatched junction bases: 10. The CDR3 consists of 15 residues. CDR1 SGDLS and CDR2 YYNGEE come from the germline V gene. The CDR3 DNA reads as TGTGCCAGCAGCCTTAGCGTACAGGGGGCGGATGGCTACACCTTC. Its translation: CASSLSVQGADGYTF. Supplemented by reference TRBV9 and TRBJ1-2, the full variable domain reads DSGVTQTPKHLITATGQRVTLRCSPRSGDLSVYWYQQSLDQGLQFLIQYYNGEERAKGNILERFSAQQFPDLHSELNLSSLELGDSALYFCASSLSVQGADGYTFGSGTRLTVV.

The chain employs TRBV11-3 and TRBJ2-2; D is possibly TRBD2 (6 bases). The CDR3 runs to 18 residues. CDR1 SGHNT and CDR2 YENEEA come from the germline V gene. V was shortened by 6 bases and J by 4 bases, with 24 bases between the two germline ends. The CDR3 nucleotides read TGTGCCAGCAGGCCCTCTTCATTTGGAGGGAAGACCACCGGGGAGCTGTTTTTT. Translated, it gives CASRPSSFGGKTTGELFF.

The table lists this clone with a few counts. This CDR3 is CASSLVPGTGEQYF. The CDR3 nucleotides are TGTGCCAGCAGCTTAGTCCCAGGGACGGGCGAGCAGTACTTC. The rearrangement joins TRBV7-2 to TRBJ2-7, with D tentatively TRBD1 or TRBD2 (5 bases each). Germline CDR1 reads SGHTA; CDR2 reads FQGNSA. Trimming cost V 1 base and J 6 bases, with 13 bases left between them. The CDR3 totals 14 residues.

CDR3 sequence reads: CASSQVRQGNSPLHF. The CDR3 DNA reads as TGCGCCAGCAGCCAAGTCCGTCAGGGAAATTCACCCCTCCACTTT. This chain joins TRBV4-1 and TRBJ1-6; weak D call: TRBD1 (5 bases). The CDR3 is 15 amino acids. Trimming left V 1 base short and J 7 bases short, with 11 bases between. Germline-derived CDR1 and CDR2 are MGHRA and YSYEKL.